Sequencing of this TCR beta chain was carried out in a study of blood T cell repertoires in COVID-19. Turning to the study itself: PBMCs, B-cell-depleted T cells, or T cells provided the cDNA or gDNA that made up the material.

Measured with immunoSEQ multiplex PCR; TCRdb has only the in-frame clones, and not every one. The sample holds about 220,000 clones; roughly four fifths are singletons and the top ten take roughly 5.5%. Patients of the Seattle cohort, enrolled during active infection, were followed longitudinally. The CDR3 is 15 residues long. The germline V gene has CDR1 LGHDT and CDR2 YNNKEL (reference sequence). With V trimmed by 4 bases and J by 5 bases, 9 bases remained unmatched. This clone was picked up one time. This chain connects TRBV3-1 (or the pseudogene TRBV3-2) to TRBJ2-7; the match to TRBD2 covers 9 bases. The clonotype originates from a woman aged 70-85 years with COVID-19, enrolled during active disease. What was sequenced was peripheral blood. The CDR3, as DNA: TGTGCCAGCAGCCCCCAAGCGGGAGGTAGCCACGAGCAGTACTTC. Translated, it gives CASSPQAGGSHEQYF.